One sample yielded the 27 T cell receptor beta chains listed below, sequenced in a study of shared clonotypes between healthy human individuals. The table came from immunoSEQ multiplex PCR; TCRdb's copy has only in-frame clones and leaves some out. This sample yields 760,000 or so clones, of which about 96% are seen a single time; about 0.21% belongs to the top ten. In the naive CD8 group, cells lacked CD45RO and were positively selected for CCR7, so terminally differentiated effector memory CD45RA+ cells were left out. What was sequenced was naive CD8+ T cells sorted from blood. The source is a man aged 30 to 39 in good health.

The V and J genes are TRBV29-1 and TRBJ1-1; D is perhaps TRBD1 (6 bases). Germline V gene lookup returns CDR1 SQVTM and CDR2 ANQGSEA. V gave up 5 bases and J gave up 3 bases, with 13 bases separating them. The CDR3 runs 13 residues. The CDR3 sequence is CSVILGADTEAFF. The CDR3 nucleotides are TGCAGCGTTATTTTGGGGGCGGACACTGAAGCTTTCTTT.

The chain is built from TRBV30 and TRBJ1-5; possibly TRBD1 for D (5 bases). Trimming shortened V by 2 bases and J by 6 bases, and 14 bases separated the two germline ends. There are 14 residues in the CDR3. CDR1 and CDR2 from the germline V gene are GTSNPN and SVGIG (reference sequence). CDR3 sequence reads: CAWSSAQGAQPQHF. In DNA, the CDR3 is TGTGCCTGGAGTTCCGCGCAGGGCGCTCAGCCCCAGCATTTT.

This clone was seen only once. The V and J genes are TRBV10-3 and TRBJ2-1; 13 positions agree with TRBD2. V gave up 4 bases and J gave up 2 bases; unmatched junction bases: 11. The V gene's germline CDR1 is ENHRY and CDR2 SYGVKD. CDR3 length: 19 amino acids. The CDR3 is CAISGFPQGLAGPYNEQFF. DNA of the CDR3: TGTGCCATCAGTGGTTTTCCCCAGGGACTAGCGGGACCCTACAATGAGCAGTTCTTC.

This clone showed up just once. This chain joins TRBV27 and TRBJ2-7; possibly TRBD2 for D (6 bases). CDR3 size: 13 residues. Germline V gene sequence: CDR1 MNHEY, CDR2 SMNVEV (reference sequence). Trimming stripped 5 bases from V and 3 bases from J, with 11 bases between. Here the CDR3 DNA reads TGTGCCAGCAGTGACGGGAGTCTCTACGAGCAGTACTTC. Translated, it gives CASSDGSLYEQYF.

The chain couples TRBV6-1 to TRBJ2-7; TRBD2 is a possible D gene (5 bases). CDR1 and CDR2 (germline): MNHNS, SASEGT. This CDR3 is built from 14 residues. Trimming cost V 6 bases and J 0 bases, with 12 bases left between them. The CDR3: CASRATRGSYEQYF. The CDR3 coding sequence is TGTGCCAGCAGAGCCACTCGGGGCTCCTACGAGCAGTACTTC.

V and J are TRBV2 and TRBJ2-1, with TRBD2 identical over 13 bases. The germline gives CDR1 SNHLY, CDR2 FYNNEI. With 5 bases clipped from V and 7 bases from J, the junction kept 5 bases outside the gene matches. This CDR3 comprises 15 residues. This CDR3 reads CASSRLAGGWNEQFF. As DNA, the CDR3 is TGTGCCAGCAGTAGACTAGCGGGAGGCTGGAATGAGCAGTTCTTC.

The chain joins TRBV4-3 to TRBJ2-7; 7 nucleotides match TRBD1. J gave up 3 bases and V 0 bases, and 5 bases lay outside the gene matches. This CDR3 is 15 amino acids long. Germline-derived CDR1 and CDR2 are LGHNA and YSLEER. The chain's CDR3 is CASSQEKGQYYEQYF. Here the CDR3 DNA reads TGCGCCAGCAGCCAAGAAAAGGGACAGTACTACGAGCAGTACTTC.

The rearrangement links TRBV30 to TRBJ1-2, with D unclear. Trimming removed 7 bases at V and 5 bases at J, with 17 bases between. The germline V gene has CDR1 GTSNPN and CDR2 SVGIG (reference sequence). This CDR3 contains 13 residues. The DNA for the CDR3 is TGTGCCTTGACGCTCCGGCAGTTTTATGGCTACACCTTC. This encodes CALTLRQFYGYTF.

V gene TRBV28 combines with J gene TRBJ2-7, with 8 bases identical to TRBD2. In germline, CDR1 is MDHEN, CDR2 SYDVKM. CDR3 length equals 16 residues. Losses at the gene ends were 7 bases for V and 0 bases for J; bases not matched to a gene: 11. The CDR3, as DNA: TGTGCCAGCACCCCTGGAGCGGGAGAGAGCTCCTACGAGCAGTACTTC. This codes for CASTPGAGESSYEQYF.

V is TRBV2 and J is TRBJ1-5; TRBD1 is a possible D gene (6 bases). In germline, CDR1 is SNHLY, CDR2 FYNNEI. The CDR3 length is 15 residues. V lost 2 bases, J lost 2 bases, and 10 bases lay in between. Written as DNA, the CDR3 is TGTGCCAGCAGTGAAAGGGGGAATGGCAATCAGCCCCAGCATTTT. Translation gives CASSERGNGNQPQHF.

This sequence joins TRBV28 and TRBJ1-2; no clear D gene. CDR1 MDHEN and CDR2 SYDVKM come from the germline V gene. The CDR3 runs 15 residues. V was cut by 1 base and J by 0 bases, with 9 bases left in between. This CDR3 reads CASSLLMNTNYGYTF. The CDR3 DNA reads TGTGCCAGCAGTTTATTGATGAACACTAACTATGGCTACACCTTC.

The V call is TRBV6-5, the J call TRBJ2-7; D uncertain. The germline V gene encodes CDR1 MNHEY and CDR2 SVGAGI. Trimming cost V 5 bases and J 0 bases, with 8 bases left between them. The CDR3 sequence is 13 residues long. The CDR3 DNA reads as TGTGCCAGCAGTAAATCCAACTCCTACGAGCAGTACTTC. Translation: CASSKSNSYEQYF.

The chain uses TRBV27 and TRBJ2-7; 7 bases are a match to TRBD1. V trimming: 5 bases; J trimming: 3 bases; junction bases outside the gene matches: 10. Germline CDR1 MNHEY, CDR2 SMNVEV (reference sequence). The CDR3 has 15 amino acids. CDR3 nucleotides: TGTGCCAGCAGTCTCGCCGGGACAGCACTCTACGAGCAGTACTTC. Its translation is CASSLAGTALYEQYF.

Concerning this clone: The junction departs from the called germline gene at one end, perhaps through a read error. V gene TRBV28 combines with J gene TRBJ2-2; 9 bases line up with TRBD1. Looked up from germline, CDR1 is MDHEN and CDR2 is SYDVKM. This CDR3 has 16 amino acids. The CDR3 nucleotides are TGTGCCAGCAGTACAACCGGGACAGGGAACCCCGGGGAGCTGTTTTTT. Its translation is CASSTTGTGNPGELFF.

The chain has TRBV4-1 and TRBJ2-3; 11 positions match TRBD2. Per germline, CDR1 MGHRA and CDR2 YSYEKL. With 5 bases clipped from V and 6 bases from J, the junction kept 7 bases outside the gene matches. This CDR3 is built from 15 residues. In DNA, the CDR3 is TGCGCCAGCAGCTTAACTAGCGGGAGTTTGGATACGCAGTATTTT. Residues: CASSLTSGSLDTQYF.

This chain joins TRBV5-6 and TRBJ2-7; D possibly corresponds to TRBD1 (6 bases). The CDR3 sequence is 13 residues long. Germline CDR1 and CDR2: SGHDT and YYEEEE. The V end was cut by 5 bases, the J end by 3 bases, with 12 bases between. The CDR3 is CASRSGAFYEQYF. DNA of the CDR3: TGTGCCAGCAGATCAGGGGCGTTCTACGAGCAGTACTTC.

The V call is TRBV28, the J call TRBJ2-7; a weak D match, TRBD2 (5 bases). Trimming stripped 3 bases from V and 2 bases from J, with 8 bases between. Germline CDR1 and CDR2: MDHEN and SYDVKM. The CDR3 length is 13 residues. The DNA of the CDR3 is TGTGCCAGCAGTTTCTCGGAGGCCTACGAGCAGTACTTC. This codes for CASSFSEAYEQYF.

CDR3 protein: CASSHLGGRGPNEQFF. Written as DNA, the CDR3 is TGCGCCAGCAGCCATCTTGGGGGGCGGGGCCCTAATGAGCAGTTCTTC. The chain joins TRBV5-1 to TRBJ2-1, with D perhaps matching TRBD1 or TRBD2 (6 bases each). Germline V gene lookup returns CDR1 SGHRS and CDR2 YFSETQ. The length of the CDR3 is 16 residues. V was pared by 4 bases and J by 7 bases, with 21 bases between. Filled out from reference TRBV5-1 and TRBJ2-1, the complete variable domain reads KAGVTQTPRYLIKTRGQQVTLSCSPISGHRSVSWYQQTPGQGLQFLFEYFSETQRNKGNFPGRFSGRQFSNSRSEMNVSTLELGDSALYLCASSHLGGRGPNEQFFGPGTRLTVL.

CDR3 DNA sequence: TGTGCCAGCAGCTTAGTCAGGGACGAGCAGTACTTC. This encodes CASSLVRDEQYF. V is TRBV13 and J is TRBJ2-7; weak D call: TRBD1 (5 bases). Germline V gene sequence: CDR1 PRHDT, CDR2 FYEKMQ (reference sequence). The CDR3 runs to 12 residues. Trimming removed 1 base from V and 5 bases from J, with 6 bases in between.

The chain recombines TRBV10-1 with TRBJ1-1, with D unclear. The CDR3 totals 15 residues. Germline V lookup: CDR1 WNHNN, CDR2 SYGVQD (reference sequence). V lost 1 base, J lost 1 base, and 10 bases lay in between. The CDR3 DNA reads as TGCGCCAGCAGTGAGTTATCCAGGCCGAACACTGAAGCTTTCTTT. Amino acids: CASSELSRPNTEAFF.

The chain has TRBV6-5 and TRBJ2-3, with D perhaps matching TRBD1 (5 bases). Looked up from germline, CDR1 is MNHEY and CDR2 is SVGAGI. Trimming cost V 8 bases and J 3 bases, with 15 bases left between them. This CDR3 region has 14 residues. The DNA of the CDR3 is TGTGCCAGCGGGGCGTCAGGGCCTACAGATACGCAGTATTTT. This codes for CASGASGPTDTQYF.

V is TRBV27 and J is TRBJ2-1, with a possible D match to TRBD2 (6 bases). V dropped 2 bases and J dropped 5 bases, with 10 bases sitting between them. The CDR3 is made up of 14 amino acids. Germline V gene lookup returns CDR1 MNHEY and CDR2 SMNVEV (reference sequence). The CDR3 DNA follows: TGTGCCAGCAGTTTAGGGCCGGGGGACAATGAGCAGTTCTTC. Protein sequence: CASSLGPGDNEQFF.

This chain joins TRBV19 and TRBJ2-4; the D is unclear. Germline V gene lookup returns CDR1 LNHDA and CDR2 SQIVND (reference sequence). The CDR3 is 10 amino acids. V lost 11 bases, J lost 8 bases, and 10 bases lay in between. The CDR3 reads CAAGGDIQYF. In DNA form, the CDR3 reads TGTGCCGCCGGTGGAGACATTCAGTACTTC.

The chain uses TRBV6-6 and TRBJ2-2; D remains ambiguous. V was trimmed by 6 bases and J by 8 bases, leaving 7 bases between them. Germline CDR1 and CDR2: MNHNY and SVGAGI (reference sequence). CDR3 length: 11 amino acids. The CDR3, as DNA: TGTGCCAGCAGCCTACAGGGGGAGCTGTTTTTT. Protein sequence: CASSLQGELFF.

The chain joins TRBV5-4 to TRBJ2-3; 7 bases are shared with TRBD1. The CDR3 runs to 15 residues. CDR1 and CDR2 from the germline V gene are SGHNT and YYREEE (reference sequence). Trimming at V came to 4 bases and at J to 5 bases, leaving 10 bases not matched to a gene. This CDR3 reads CASSPATGVRDTQYF. CDR3 nucleotides: TGTGCCAGCAGCCCAGCAACAGGGGTGCGAGATACGCAGTATTTT.

CDR3 loop: CASSYGGSSNEQFF. Written as DNA, the CDR3 is TGTGCCAGCAGTTACGGCGGGAGTAGCAATGAGCAGTTCTTC. The chain uses TRBV6-5 and TRBJ2-1; 7 bases are shared with TRBD2. CDR1 and CDR2 from the germline V gene are MNHEY and SVGAGI. The J segment lost 6 bases and the V segment lost 2 bases, leaving 4 bases of the junction unmatched. CDR3 size: 14 residues.

The V gene is TRBV28, the J gene TRBJ2-1; the D is unclear. There are 12 residues in the CDR3. With 5 bases removed from V and 8 bases from J, the gap between germline ends came to 10 bases. Germline loops: CDR1 MDHEN, CDR2 SYDVKM. The CDR3: CASSPDGDEQFF. CDR3 coding DNA: TGTGCCAGCAGTCCCGATGGGGATGAGCAGTTCTTC.